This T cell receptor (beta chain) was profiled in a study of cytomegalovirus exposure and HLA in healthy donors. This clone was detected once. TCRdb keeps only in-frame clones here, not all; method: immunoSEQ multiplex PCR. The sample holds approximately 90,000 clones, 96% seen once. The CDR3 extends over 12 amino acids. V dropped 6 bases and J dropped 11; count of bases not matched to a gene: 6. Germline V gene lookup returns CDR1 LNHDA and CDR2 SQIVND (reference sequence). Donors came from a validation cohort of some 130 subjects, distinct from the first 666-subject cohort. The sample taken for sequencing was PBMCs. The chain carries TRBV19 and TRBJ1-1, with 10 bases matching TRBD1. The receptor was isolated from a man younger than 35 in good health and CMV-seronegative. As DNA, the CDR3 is TGTGCCAGTAGGACGGACAGGGGGTCGGCTTTCTTT. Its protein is CASRTDRGSAFF. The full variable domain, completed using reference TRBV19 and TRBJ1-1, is DGGITQSPKYLFRKEGQNVTLSCEQNLNHDAMYWYRQDPGQGLRLIYYSQIVNDFQKGDIAEGYSVSREKKESFPLTVTSAQKNPTAFYLCASRTDRGSAFFGQGTRLTVV.